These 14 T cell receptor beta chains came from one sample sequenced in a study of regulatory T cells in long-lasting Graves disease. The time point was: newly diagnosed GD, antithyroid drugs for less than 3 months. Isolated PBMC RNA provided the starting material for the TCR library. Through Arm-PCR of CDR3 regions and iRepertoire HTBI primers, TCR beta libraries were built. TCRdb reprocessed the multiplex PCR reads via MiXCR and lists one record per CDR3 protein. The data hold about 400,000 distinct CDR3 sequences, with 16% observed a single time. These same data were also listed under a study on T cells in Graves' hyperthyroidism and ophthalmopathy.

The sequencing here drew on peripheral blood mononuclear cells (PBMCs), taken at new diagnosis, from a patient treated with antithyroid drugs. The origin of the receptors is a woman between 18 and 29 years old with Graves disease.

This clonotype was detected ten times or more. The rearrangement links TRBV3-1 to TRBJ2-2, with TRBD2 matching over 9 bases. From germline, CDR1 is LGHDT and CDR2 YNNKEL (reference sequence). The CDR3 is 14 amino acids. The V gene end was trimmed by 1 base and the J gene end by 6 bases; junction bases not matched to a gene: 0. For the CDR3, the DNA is TGTGCCAGCAGCCAAGGACTAGCGGCCGGGGAGCTGTTTTTT. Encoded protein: CASSQGLAAGELFF.

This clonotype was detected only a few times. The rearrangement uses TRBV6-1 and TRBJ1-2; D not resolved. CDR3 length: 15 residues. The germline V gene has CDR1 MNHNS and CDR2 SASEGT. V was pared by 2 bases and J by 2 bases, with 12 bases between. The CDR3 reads CASSEITQGNYGYTF. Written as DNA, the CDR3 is TGTGCCAGCAGTGAAATAACACAAGGCAACTATGGCTACACCTTC.

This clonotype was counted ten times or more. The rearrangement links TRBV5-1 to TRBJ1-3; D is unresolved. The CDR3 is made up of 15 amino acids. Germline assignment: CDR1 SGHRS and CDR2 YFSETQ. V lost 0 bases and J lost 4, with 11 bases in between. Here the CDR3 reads CASSLDPKEGNTIYF. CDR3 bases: TGCGCCAGCAGCTTGGACCCAAAAGAAGGAAACACCATATATTTT.

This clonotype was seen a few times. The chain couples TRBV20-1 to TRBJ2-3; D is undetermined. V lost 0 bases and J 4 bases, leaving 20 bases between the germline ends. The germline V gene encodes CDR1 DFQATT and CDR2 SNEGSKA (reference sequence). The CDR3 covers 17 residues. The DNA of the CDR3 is TGCAGTGCTAGAGATCTCCTCGCAGTTCCAACGCCAGATACGCAGTATTTT. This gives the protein CSARDLLAVPTPDTQYF.

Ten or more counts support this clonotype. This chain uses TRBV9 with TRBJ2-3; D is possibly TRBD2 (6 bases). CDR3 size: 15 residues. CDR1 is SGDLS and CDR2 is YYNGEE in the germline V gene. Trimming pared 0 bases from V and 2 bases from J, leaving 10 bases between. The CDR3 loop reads CASSVGGLNTDTQYF. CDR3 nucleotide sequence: TGTGCCAGCAGCGTAGGGGGACTCAACACAGATACGCAGTATTTT.

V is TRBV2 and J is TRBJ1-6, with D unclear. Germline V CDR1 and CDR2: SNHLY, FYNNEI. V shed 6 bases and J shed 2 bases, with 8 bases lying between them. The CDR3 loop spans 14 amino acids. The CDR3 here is CASRGSPYNSPLHF. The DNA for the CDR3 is TGTGCCAGCAGGGGAAGCCCCTATAATTCACCCCTCCACTTT.

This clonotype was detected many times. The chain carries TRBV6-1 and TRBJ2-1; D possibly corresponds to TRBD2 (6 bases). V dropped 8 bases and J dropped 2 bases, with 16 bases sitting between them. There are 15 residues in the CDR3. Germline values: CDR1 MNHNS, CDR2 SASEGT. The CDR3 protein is CASPPDYRAYNEQFF. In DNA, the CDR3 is TGTGCCAGCCCACCGGACTATCGCGCCTACAATGAGCAGTTCTTC.

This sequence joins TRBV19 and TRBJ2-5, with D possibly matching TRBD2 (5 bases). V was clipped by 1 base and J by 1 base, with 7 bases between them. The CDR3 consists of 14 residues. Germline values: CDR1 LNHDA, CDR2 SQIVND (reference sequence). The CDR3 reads CASSIAGIQETQYF. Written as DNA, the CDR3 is TGTGCCAGTAGTATAGCGGGAATCCAAGAGACCCAGTACTTC.

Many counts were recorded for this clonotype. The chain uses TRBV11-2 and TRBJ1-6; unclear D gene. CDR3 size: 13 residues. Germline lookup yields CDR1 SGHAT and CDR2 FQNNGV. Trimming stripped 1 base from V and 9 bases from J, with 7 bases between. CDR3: CASSLGPVSPLHF. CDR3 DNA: TGTGCCAGCAGCTTAGGCCCAGTTTCACCCCTCCACTTT.

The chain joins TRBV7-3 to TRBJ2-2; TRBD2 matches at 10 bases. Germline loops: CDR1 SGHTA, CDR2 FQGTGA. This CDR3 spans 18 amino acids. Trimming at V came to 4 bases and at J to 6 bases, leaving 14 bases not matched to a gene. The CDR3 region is CASSSHPLAGISSGELFF. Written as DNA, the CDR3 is TGTGCCAGCAGCTCCCACCCACTAGCGGGAATATCCTCCGGGGAGCTGTTTTTT.

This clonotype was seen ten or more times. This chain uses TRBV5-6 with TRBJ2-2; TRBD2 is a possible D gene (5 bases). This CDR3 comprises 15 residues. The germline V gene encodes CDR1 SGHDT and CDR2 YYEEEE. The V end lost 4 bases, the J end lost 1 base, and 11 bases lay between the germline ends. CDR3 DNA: TGTGCCAGCAGCCGGGGAGCTGGGAACACCGGGGAGCTGTTTTTT. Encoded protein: CASSRGAGNTGELFF. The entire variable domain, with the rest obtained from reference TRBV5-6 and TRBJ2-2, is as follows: DAGVTQSPTHLIKTRGQQVTLRCSPKSGHDTVSWYQQALGQGPQFIFQYYEEEERQRGNFPDRFSGHQFPNYSSELNVNALLLGDSALYLCASSRGAGNTGELFFGEGSRLTVL.

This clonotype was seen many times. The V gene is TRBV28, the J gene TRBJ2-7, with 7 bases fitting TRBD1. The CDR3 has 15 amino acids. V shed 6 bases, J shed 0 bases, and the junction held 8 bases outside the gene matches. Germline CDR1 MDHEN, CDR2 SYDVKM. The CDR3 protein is CASRPNRGFSYEQYF. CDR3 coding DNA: TGTGCCAGCAGACCAAACAGGGGTTTCTCCTACGAGCAGTACTTC.

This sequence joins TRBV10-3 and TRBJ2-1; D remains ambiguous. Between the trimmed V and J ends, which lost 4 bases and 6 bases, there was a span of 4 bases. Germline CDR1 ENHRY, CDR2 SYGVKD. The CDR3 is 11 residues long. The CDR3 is CAISGSNEQFF. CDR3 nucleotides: TGTGCCATCAGTGGGAGCAATGAGCAGTTCTTC.

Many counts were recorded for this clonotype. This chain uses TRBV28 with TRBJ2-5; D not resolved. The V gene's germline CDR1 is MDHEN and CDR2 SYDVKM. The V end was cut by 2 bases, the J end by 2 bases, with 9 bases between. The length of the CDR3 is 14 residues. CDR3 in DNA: TGTGCCAGCAGTTTAGTCCACAGACAAGAGACCCAGTACTTC. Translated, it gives CASSLVHRQETQYF.